These 31 T cell receptor beta chains originate from one sample sequenced in a study of blood T cells in healthy people across ages (dated by TCRdb to about 2015). Libraries came from 5' RACE. A second PCR of 7 to 11 cycles was performed with a sample-barcoded 5' primer and a J-beta primer mix. TCRdb reworked the public reads: Q25 trimming with fastp, MiXCR clone assembly, productive beta chains retained. A single entry per CDR3 protein holds the most common genes and DNA from its merged rows. Present in this sample are some 1.8 million distinct CDR3 sequences, roughly two fifths of which were seen just once. Together, the top ten hold 23% of the sample. Material for sequencing was blood. Receptor source: a human donor in good health.

This clonotype was recorded a few times. The chain uses TRBV20-1 and TRBJ2-7, with D perhaps TRBD1 (6 bases). Per germline, CDR1 DFQATT and CDR2 SNEGSKA (reference sequence). V lost 6 bases and J lost 3, with 12 bases in between. The CDR3 runs 12 residues. In DNA, the CDR3 is TGCAGTGCGACGAGGGGGAACTACGAGCAGTACTTC. Encoded protein: CSATRGNYEQYF.

The chain uses TRBV6-5 and TRBJ1-3, with no clear D. CDR3 length: 16 amino acids. The V end was cut by 4 bases, the J end by 0 bases, with 13 bases between. Germline CDR1 and CDR2: MNHEY and SVGAGI. The CDR3 nucleotides are TGTGCCAGCAGTTTCTCGATTGAGAGCTCTGGAAACACCATATATTTT. It encodes CASSFSIESSGNTIYF.

This clonotype was observed at least ten times. The chain links TRBV20-1 to TRBJ1-2; 9 nucleotides align to TRBD1. Trimming removed 2 bases from V and 4 bases from J; junction bases left unmatched: 5. The V gene's germline CDR1 is DFQATT and CDR2 SNEGSKA (reference sequence). This CDR3 is 14 amino acids long. Written as DNA, the CDR3 is TGCAGTGCTAGACCCCCGACAGGGGGCTATGGCTACACCTTC. It codes for CSARPPTGGYGYTF.

This clonotype was picked up a small number of times. This chain links TRBV20-1 with TRBJ2-2; D may be TRBD1 or TRBD2 (5 bases each). In germline, CDR1 is DFQATT, CDR2 SNEGSKA (reference sequence). The V gene lost 7 bases and the J gene lost 0 bases, with 12 bases spanning the gap. The CDR3 runs 14 residues. The CDR3, as DNA: TGCAGTGTTGGGCAGGGAGCGAACACCGGGGAGCTGTTTTTT. Translation gives CSVGQGANTGELFF.

This clonotype was detected only a few times. The rearrangement uses TRBV10-3 and TRBJ2-3; D is uncertain. V was pared by 1 base and J by 7 bases, with 12 bases between. This CDR3 is 14 amino acids long. CDR1 ENHRY and CDR2 SYGVKD come from the germline V gene. The CDR3 region is CAISEFPPPNTQYF. CDR3 DNA sequence: TGTGCCATCAGTGAGTTTCCCCCACCGAATACGCAGTATTTT.

The chain combines TRBV20-1 with TRBJ2-3; 14 bases align to TRBD2. With 2 bases clipped from V and 5 bases from J, the junction kept 3 bases outside the gene matches. The CDR3 has 15 amino acids. From germline, CDR1 is DFQATT and CDR2 SNEGSKA (reference sequence). The CDR3, as DNA: TGCAGTGCTAGATCGGGACTAGCGGGGGAAGATACGCAGTATTTT. Protein: CSARSGLAGEDTQYF.

This chain joins TRBV20-1 and TRBJ2-3; 8 bases match TRBD2. Germline assignment: CDR1 DFQATT and CDR2 SNEGSKA (reference sequence). This CDR3 contains 14 residues. Trimming at V came to 2 bases and at J to 2 bases, leaving 3 bases not matched to a gene. CDR3 bases: TGCAGTGCTAGAATAGCGGGGCTCACAGATACGCAGTATTTT. Residues: CSARIAGLTDTQYF.

The CDR3 region is CASSVPRRQKKGTEQETQYF. DNA of the CDR3: TGTGCCAGCAGCGTACCCAGACGACAGAAAAAAGGGACGGAGCAAGAGACCCAGTACTTC. This chain links TRBV9 with TRBJ2-5; D tentatively fits TRBD1 or TRBD2 (5 bases each). Looked up from germline, CDR1 is SGDLS and CDR2 is YYNGEE. The CDR3 spans 20 residues. The V end was cut by 1 base, the J end by 2 bases, with 27 bases between.

The chain is built from TRBV6-5 and TRBJ1-5; D remains unclear. Looked up from germline, CDR1 is MNHEY and CDR2 is SVGAGI. Deletions cut 5 bases from V and 10 bases from J, with 21 bases between. The CDR3 length is 15 residues. The CDR3 sequence is CASSLRPNAGSPQHF. CDR3 nucleotide sequence: TGTGCCAGCAGTCTCCGCCCCAATGCAGGTTCACCCCAGCATTTT.

V gene TRBV7-2 combines with J gene TRBJ1-2; 7 bases agree with TRBD1. The CDR3 has 13 residues. Germline V gene sequence: CDR1 SGHTA, CDR2 FQGNSA. With 4 bases clipped from V and 8 bases from J, the junction kept 7 bases outside the gene matches. In nucleotides, the CDR3 is TGTGCCAGCAGCTCCGACCGACAGGGAGGCTACACCTTC. Translation gives CASSSDRQGGYTF.

This clonotype was observed a few times. V gene TRBV7-9 combines with J gene TRBJ2-5, with D perhaps assigned TRBD1 or TRBD2 (6 bases each). V lost 4 bases to trimming and J lost 1 base, with 13 bases between them. The CDR3 runs 15 residues. Germline V gene sequence: CDR1 SEHNR, CDR2 FQNEAQ (reference sequence). In DNA form, the CDR3 reads TGTGCCAGCAGCTCCCCGGGGGACATCCAAGAGACCCAGTACTTC. It translates to CASSSPGDIQETQYF.

This clonotype was seen a handful of times. The V and J genes are TRBV20-1 and TRBJ1-1; 7 bases are a match to TRBD1. The CDR3 sequence is 15 residues long. From germline, CDR1 is DFQATT and CDR2 SNEGSKA (reference sequence). V was pared by 0 bases and J by 3 bases, with 7 bases of the junction left unmatched. DNA for the CDR3: TGCAGTGCTAGAGATGAAGGGGGCATGGACACTGAAGCTTTCTTT. Residues: CSARDEGGMDTEAFF.

This clonotype was seen a single time. This chain uses TRBV28 with TRBJ2-5, with 7 nucleotides matching TRBD1. V was clipped by 7 bases and J by 14 bases; unmatched bases: 16. This CDR3 comprises 13 residues. The germline V gene has CDR1 MDHEN and CDR2 SYDVKM. CDR3 coding DNA: TGTGCCAGCATCGCAGGGGGACGTGGGGAGCACTACTTC. Translated, it gives CASIAGGRGEHYF.

The chain couples TRBV4-3 to TRBJ2-3; 12 bases agree with TRBD2. CDR1 and CDR2 from the germline V gene are LGHNA and YSLEER. V lost 5 bases and J lost 10; bases outside the gene matches: 10. CDR3 size: 15 residues. The CDR3, as DNA: TGCGCCAGCAGCGCTAGCGGGGGGGTTTGGGATGCGCAGTATTTT. Translation: CASSASGGVWDAQYF.

The gene calls are TRBV25-1 and TRBJ2-3; D is uncertain. CDR3 length: 15 amino acids. Per the germline V gene, CDR1 is MGHDK and CDR2 is SYGVNS. V dropped 0 bases and J dropped 3 bases, with 10 bases sitting between them. The CDR3 loop reads CASSEYGRRTDTQYF. In DNA, the CDR3 is TGTGCCAGCAGTGAATACGGGCGTAGGACAGATACGCAGTATTTT.

The chain has TRBV28 and TRBJ2-7; the match to TRBD2 covers 8 bases. The CDR3 has 14 residues. V was pared by 3 bases and J by 7 bases, with 8 bases of the junction left unmatched. Germline lookup yields CDR1 MDHEN and CDR2 SYDVKM. The CDR3 region is CASSFFRSGEEQYF. In DNA, the CDR3 is TGTGCCAGCAGTTTTTTTCGTAGCGGGGAAGAGCAGTACTTC.

In this sample, this clonotype turned up a few times. The CDR3 bases are TGCAGTGCTAGAGTAGCCGGGACGGATAATTCACCCCTCCACTTT. This sequence encodes CSARVAGTDNSPLHF. The rearrangement links TRBV20-1 to TRBJ1-6; tentative D call: TRBD1 (5 bases). The V end was cut by 1 base, the J end by 5 bases, with 12 bases between. This CDR3 contains 15 residues. CDR1 and CDR2 (germline): DFQATT, SNEGSKA (reference sequence).

The chain recombines TRBV7-2 with TRBJ2-5; TRBD2 agrees at 9 bases. The J call may be mistaken, given a closer DNA end match to TRBJ2-7. Germline CDR1 is SGHTA and CDR2 is FQGNSA. This CDR3 is built from 15 residues. CDR3 sequence reads: CASSIAGDLSYEQYF. In DNA form, the CDR3 reads TGTGCCAGCAGTATAGCGGGGGACTTATCTTACGAGCAGTACTTC.

V usage is TRBV7-2 and J usage is TRBJ2-1, with D perhaps matching TRBD2 (6 bases). The length of the CDR3 is 14 residues. Germline values: CDR1 SGHTA, CDR2 FQGNSA. The V end was cut by 3 bases, the J end by 6 bases, with 12 bases between. The chain's CDR3 is CASSFHGLTNEQFF. Here the CDR3 DNA reads TGTGCCAGCAGCTTCCACGGACTAACCAATGAGCAGTTCTTC. Filled out from reference TRBV7-2 and TRBJ2-1, the complete variable domain reads GAGVSQSPSNKVTEKGKDVELRCDPISGHTALYWYRQSLGQGLEFLIYFQGNSAPDKSGLPSDRFSAERTGGSVSTLTIQRTQQEDSAVYLCASSFHGLTNEQFFGPGTRLTVL.

The chain links TRBV29-1 to TRBJ2-3; TRBD2 matches 10 bases. The germline CDR1 and CDR2 sequences are SQVTM and ANQGSEA. V lost 3 bases and J lost 2; bases outside the gene matches: 5. The CDR3 runs 15 residues. DNA of the CDR3: TGCAGCGTTGAGGGGACTAGCGACTCCACAGATACGCAGTATTTT. It codes for CSVEGTSDSTDTQYF.

The chain links TRBV7-2 to TRBJ2-6; a weak D match, TRBD2 (6 bases). Germline-derived CDR1 and CDR2 are SGHTA and FQGNSA. V shed 3 bases and J shed 4 bases, with 13 bases lying between them. This CDR3 has 16 amino acids. The CDR3 DNA reads TGTGCCAGCAGCTTGAAGTCCGGGAGCGGGGCCAACGTCCTGACTTTC. It encodes CASSLKSGSGANVLTF. Variable domain in full (rest from reference TRBV7-2 and TRBJ2-6): GAGVSQSPSNKVTEKGKDVELRCDPISGHTALYWYRQSLGQGLEFLIYFQGNSAPDKSGLPSDRFSAERTGGSVSTLTIQRTQQEDSAVYLCASSLKSGSGANVLTFGAGSRLTVL.

CDR3 in DNA: TGCGCCAGCAGCCAAGTAATGAATGAGCAGTTCTTC. Translating it yields CASSQVMNEQFF. This chain links TRBV4-1 with TRBJ2-1; no firm D call. Trimming cost V 1 base and J 7 bases, with 5 bases left between them. Germline loops: CDR1 MGHRA, CDR2 YSYEKL. The CDR3 contains 12 residues.

The chain links TRBV10-2 to TRBJ2-3, with TRBD2 matching over 9 bases. The germline V gene has CDR1 WSHSY and CDR2 SAAADI. V was pared by 6 bases and J by 2 bases, with 9 bases of the junction left unmatched. This CDR3 comprises 16 residues. The DNA for the CDR3 is TGCGCCAGCAGGTCCCGACTAGCGGTCATCACAGATACGCAGTATTTT. Protein product: CASRSRLAVITDTQYF.

Details on this clonotype: At one end, the junction sequence differs from germline, possibly due to a read error. The chain has TRBV7-6 and TRBJ2-3; D is unresolved. Looked up from germline, CDR1 is SGHVS and CDR2 is FNYEAQ. The CDR3 totals 12 residues. This CDR3 reads CAGSLIPDAQYF. The CDR3 region has the DNA TGTGCCGGCAGCTTAATCCCAGATGCGCAGTATTTT.

This clonotype was seen more than once but under ten times. The J gene is TRBJ2-5, the V gene TRBV5-1; unclear D gene. CDR3 length: 14 residues. Trimming took off 4 bases at V and 5 bases at J, with 15 bases between the two ends. Per germline, CDR1 SGHRS and CDR2 YFSETQ. In DNA, the CDR3 is TGCGCCAGCAGCCCTGGATGGGGTCGGGAGACCCAGTACTTC. Translation: CASSPGWGRETQYF.

The chain employs TRBV10-3 and TRBJ1-1, with D perhaps matching TRBD1 (5 bases). Germline V gene lookup returns CDR1 ENHRY and CDR2 SYGVKD. The V and J ends lost 10 bases and 3 bases respectively, with 18 bases between them. The CDR3 runs 14 residues. CDR3 residues: CATFWQGSHTEAFF. The CDR3, as DNA: TGTGCCACTTTTTGGCAGGGTTCGCACACTGAAGCTTTCTTT.

There are a few counts of this clonotype. The V and J genes are TRBV9 and TRBJ1-6; D uncertain. V lost 3 bases, J lost 6 bases, and 7 bases lay in between. The CDR3 is 13 amino acids. Germline lookup yields CDR1 SGDLS and CDR2 YYNGEE. CDR3 region: CASSAAVNSPLHF. CDR3 DNA sequence: TGTGCCAGCAGCGCCGCGGTTAATTCACCCCTCCACTTT.

The V gene is TRBV12-3 or TRBV12-4, the J gene TRBJ2-5; tentative D call: TRBD2 (5 bases). This CDR3 spans 13 amino acids. V lost 5 bases to trimming and J lost 4 bases, with 11 bases between them. The DNA for the CDR3 is TGTGCCAGCAGTCCCAACGCGGGAGAGACCCAGTACTTC. Amino acid sequence: CASSPNAGETQYF.

As to this clonotype: One junction end disagrees with the germline gene, perhaps due to a read error. The chain joins TRBV29-1 to TRBJ1-2, with 7 positions matching TRBD1. This CDR3 has 15 residues. Per the germline V gene, CDR1 is SQVTM and CDR2 is ANQGSEA. The CDR3 sequence: CSVDLAGGSNHGYTF. In DNA form, the CDR3 reads TGCAGCGTTGATTTGGCAGGGGGTTCTAACCATGGCTACACCTTC.

The CDR3 DNA reads as TGTGCCAGCGGCGCCCACGGGGCAGGGCGGGAGTTCACTGAAGCTTTCTTT. Translating it yields CASGAHGAGREFTEAFF. V gene TRBV10-3 combines with J gene TRBJ1-1, with a weak D call TRBD1 (5 bases). CDR3 size: 17 residues. Trimming took 10 bases from V and 4 from J, leaving 28 bases between them. Germline CDR1 is ENHRY and CDR2 is SYGVKD.

This sequence joins TRBV28 and TRBJ2-4; 9 positions match TRBD1. The CDR3 covers 15 residues. Trimming took 7 bases from V and 13 from J; bases not matched to a gene: 17. From germline, CDR1 is MDHEN and CDR2 SYDVKM. CDR3 protein: CASTTAGQGWYEQYF. The CDR3 DNA reads as TGTGCCAGCACAACCGCGGGACAGGGTTGGTATGAGCAGTACTTC.